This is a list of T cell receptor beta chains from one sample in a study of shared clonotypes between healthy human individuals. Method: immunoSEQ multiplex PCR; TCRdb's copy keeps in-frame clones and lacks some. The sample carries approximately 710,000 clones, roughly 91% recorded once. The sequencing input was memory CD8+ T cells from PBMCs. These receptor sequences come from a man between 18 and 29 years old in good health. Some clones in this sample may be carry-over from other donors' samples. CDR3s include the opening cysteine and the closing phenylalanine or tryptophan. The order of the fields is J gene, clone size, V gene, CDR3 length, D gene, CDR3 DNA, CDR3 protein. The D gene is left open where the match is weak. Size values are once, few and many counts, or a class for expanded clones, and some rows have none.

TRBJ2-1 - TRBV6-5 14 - TGTGCCAGCAGTTACGGGACTCTCTACAATGAGCAGTTCTTC CASSYGTLYNEQFF
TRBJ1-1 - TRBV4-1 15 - TGCGCCAGCAGCCAAGACGAGGAGGGGTGGTCTGAAGCTTTCTTT CASSQDEEGWSEAFF
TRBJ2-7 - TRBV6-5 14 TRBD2 TGTGCCAGCAGTTTACGGCGGGAGCCGACCGAGCAGTACTTC CASSLRREPTEQYF
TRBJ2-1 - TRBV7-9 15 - TGTGCCAGCAGCTTAGCGGAGGGGTATAGGAATGAGCAGTTCTTC CASSLAEGYRNEQFF
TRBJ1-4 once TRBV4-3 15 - TGCGCCAGCAGCCAAGAGTTACACGGGGGGGAAAAACTGTTTTTT CASSQELHGGEKLFF
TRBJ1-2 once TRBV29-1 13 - TGCAGCGTTGTGGGGGGACCAAACTATGGCTACACCTTC CSVVGGPNYGYTF
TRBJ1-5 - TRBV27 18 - TGTGCCAGCAGTCCTGTCCCGGGACGGGCAGGCTTCAATCAGCCCCAGCATTTT CASSPVPGRAGFNQPQHF
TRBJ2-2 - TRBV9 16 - TGTGCCAGCAGCGTAGGGCAGGAACCAAACACCGGGGAGCTGTTTTTT CASSVGQEPNTGELFF
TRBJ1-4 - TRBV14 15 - TGTGCCAGCAGCCAAGGGACCCCTAGAGTCGAAAAACTGTTTTTT CASSQGTPRVEKLFF
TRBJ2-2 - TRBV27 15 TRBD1 TGTGCCAGCAGCACCGGGACAGGGGGTTTAGGGGAGCTGTTTTTT CASSTGTGGLGELFF
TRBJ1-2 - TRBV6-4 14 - TGTGCCAGCAGGAGCCTGGGTACAAACTATGGCTACACCTTC CASRSLGTNYGYTF
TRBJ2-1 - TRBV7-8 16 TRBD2 TGTGCCAGCAGCTCCCACCCGACTAGCGGGGGGGGTGAGCAGTTCTTC CASSSHPTSGGGEQFF
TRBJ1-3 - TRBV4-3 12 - TGCGCCAGCAGCCAAGTCGGAAACACCATATATTTT CASSQVGNTIYF
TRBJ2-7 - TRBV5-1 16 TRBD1 TGCGCCAGCAGCCCCTCCGGGACAGGGATTGAGAACGAGCAGTACTTC CASSPSGTGIENEQYF
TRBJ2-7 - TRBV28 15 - TGTGCCAGCAGTTTTAGGTCAGGGATCTCCTACGAGCAGTACTTC CASSFRSGISYEQYF
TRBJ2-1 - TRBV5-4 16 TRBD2 TGTGCCAGCACCGTAATAAGCGGGAGGGCCTTAAATGAGCAGTTCTTC CASTVISGRALNEQFF
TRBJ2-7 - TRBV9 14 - TGTGCCAGCAGCGTAGATCTAGGCTCCTACGAGCAGTACTTC CASSVDLGSYEQYF
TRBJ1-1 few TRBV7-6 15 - TGTGCCAGCAGCTTACAACAGGGTCAGAACACTGAAGCTTTCTTT CASSLQQGQNTEAFF
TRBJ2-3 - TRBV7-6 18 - TGTGCCAGCAGCTTAGTGGATATAGGCGATACAATCACAGATACGCAGTATTTT CASSLVDIGDTITDTQYF
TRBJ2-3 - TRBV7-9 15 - TGTGCCAGCAGCATAGGGCCAGGCCGCACAGATACGCAGTATTTT CASSIGPGRTDTQYF
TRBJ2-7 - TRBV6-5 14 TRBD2 TGTGCCAGCAGTTTCCGACTAGCGGGAGGCGAGCAGTACTTC CASSFRLAGGEQYF
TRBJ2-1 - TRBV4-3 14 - TGCGCCAGCAGCCCGGGAGTTGAGGACAATGAGCAGTTCTTC CASSPGVEDNEQFF
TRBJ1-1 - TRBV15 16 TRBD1 TGTGCCACCAGCAGAGGATTCGTAGGGGGCGAGACTGAAGCTTTCTTT CATSRGFVGGETEAFF
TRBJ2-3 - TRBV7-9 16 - TGTGCCAGCAGCGATAGCCGGGACTTAAACACAGATACGCAGTATTTT CASSDSRDLNTDTQYF
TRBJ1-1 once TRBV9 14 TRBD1 TGTGCCAGCAGCGTAGGACAGGGCGGGGCTGAAGCTTTCTTT CASSVGQGGAEAFF
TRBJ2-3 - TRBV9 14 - TGTGCCAGCAGGTCGCCCGGAAGCACAGATACGCAGTATTTT CASRSPGSTDTQYF
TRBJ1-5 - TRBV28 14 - TGTGCCAGCAGTTTAGTGGCAAATGGGCAGCCCCAGCATTTT CASSLVANGQPQHF
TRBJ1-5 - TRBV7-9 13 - TGTGCCAGCAGCTCAGAGGGGTTTCAGCCCCAGCATTTT CASSSEGFQPQHF
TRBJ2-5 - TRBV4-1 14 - TGCGCCAGCAGCCAAGTTGAAGGGTGGAAGACCCAGTACTTC CASSQVEGWKTQYF
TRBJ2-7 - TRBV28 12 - TGTGCCAGCAGTTTTGCCGGGTCCGAGCAGTACTTC CASSFAGSEQYF
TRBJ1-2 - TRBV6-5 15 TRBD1 TGTGCCAGCAGACCCCGAGCAGGGGGTGATAAAGGCTACACCTTC CASRPRAGGDKGYTF
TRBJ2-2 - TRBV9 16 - TGTGCCAGCAGCGTGAAGTCCGGACAAGGCGCCGGGGAGCTGTTTTTT CASSVKSGQGAGELFF
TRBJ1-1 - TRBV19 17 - TGTGCCAGTAGTACTCTGGACTTGACAGAACATGCCACTGAAGCTTTCTTT CASSTLDLTEHATEAFF
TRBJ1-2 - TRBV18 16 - TGTGCCAGCTCACCTGGATTCGCAGAACCTAACTATGGCTACACCTTC CASSPGFAEPNYGYTF
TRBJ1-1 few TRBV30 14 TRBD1 TGTGCCTGGAGCCGGGACAGAGAGAACACTGAAGCTTTCTTT CAWSRDRENTEAFF
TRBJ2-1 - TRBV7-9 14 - TGTGCCAGCAGCTTTGGGGGTTCCTACAATGAGCAGTTCTTC CASSFGGSYNEQFF
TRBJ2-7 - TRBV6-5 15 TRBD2 TGTGCCAGCATTAGGACTAGCCGAGATAACCACGAGCAGTACTTC CASIRTSRDNHEQYF
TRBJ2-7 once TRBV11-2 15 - TGTGCCAGCAGCATAGGACCGGGGAGGACCGCCGAGCAGTACTTC CASSIGPGRTAEQYF
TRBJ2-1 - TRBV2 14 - TGTGCCAGCAGTGAATGGCTACCCAACAATGAGCAGTTCTTC CASSEWLPNNEQFF
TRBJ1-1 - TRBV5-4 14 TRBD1 TGTGCCAGCAGCTACGACAGGGCGGGCCATGAAGCTTTCTTT CASSYDRAGHEAFF
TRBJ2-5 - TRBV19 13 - TGTGCCAGTAGTATAACAATGGGTTCGGACCAGTACTTC CASSITMGSDQYF
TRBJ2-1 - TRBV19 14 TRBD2 TGTGCCAGTGATCTGGGCGGGAGTGTCGATGAGCAGTTCTTC CASDLGGSVDEQFF
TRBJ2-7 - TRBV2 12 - TGTGCCAGCAGTGACACTTACTACGAGCAGTACTTC CASSDTYYEQYF
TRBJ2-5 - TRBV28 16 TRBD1 TGTGCCAGCAGTTCCGGACAGGGAGGTTACCAAGAGACCCAGTACTTC CASSSGQGGYQETQYF
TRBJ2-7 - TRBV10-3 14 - TGTGCCATCAGTGTACCGGACAGCTCCTACGAGCAGTACTTC CAISVPDSSYEQYF
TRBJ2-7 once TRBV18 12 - TGTGCCAGCTCTTCTTGGTCTGACGAGCAGTACTTC CASSSWSDEQYF
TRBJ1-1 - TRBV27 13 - TGTGCCAGCAGTCCCCGAAGTAGGTCTGAAGCTTTCTTT CASSPRSRSEAFF
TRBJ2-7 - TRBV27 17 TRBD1 TGTGCCAGCAGTTTCTTGGTGGCAGGGGGCCAGGGCTACGAGCAGTACTTC CASSFLVAGGQGYEQYF
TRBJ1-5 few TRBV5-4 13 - TGTGCCAGCAGCTTGGGAGAGGACCAGCCCCAGCATTTT CASSLGEDQPQHF
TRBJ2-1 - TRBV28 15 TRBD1 TGTGCCAGCAGTTTCCCCGGGACAGCCTACAATGAGCAGTTCTTC CASSFPGTAYNEQFF
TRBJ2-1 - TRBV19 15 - TGTGCCAGTAGTCCGTGGGACTCTTGGGGCAATGAGCAGTTCTTC CASSPWDSWGNEQFF
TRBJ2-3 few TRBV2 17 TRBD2 TGTGCCAGCAGTGAAGCCTTACTAGCGGAGAGCACAGATACGCAGTATTTT CASSEALLAESTDTQYF
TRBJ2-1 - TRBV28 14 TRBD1 TGTGCCAGCGACGGGACAGGGTACCCCAATGAGCAGTTCTTC CASDGTGYPNEQFF
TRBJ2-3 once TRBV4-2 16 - TGTGCCAGCAGCCAAGCCCGGGGGACGGGTGAAGATACGCAGTATTTT CASSQARGTGEDTQYF
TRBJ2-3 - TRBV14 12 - TGTGCCAGCAGCTTGGGGATTCATACGCAGTATTTT CASSLGIHTQYF
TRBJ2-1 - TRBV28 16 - TGTGCCAGCAGTTTGGGGTGGTCTGATACCACCAATGAGCAGTTCTTC CASSLGWSDTTNEQFF
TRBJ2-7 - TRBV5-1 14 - TGCGCCAGCAGCTTGGGGCAGGGGCGGTACGAGCAGTACTTC CASSLGQGRYEQYF
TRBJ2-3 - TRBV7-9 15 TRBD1 TGTGCCAGCAGCCCTTGGACAGGAGGCACAGATACGCAGTATTTT CASSPWTGGTDTQYF
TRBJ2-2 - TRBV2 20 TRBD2 TGTGCCAGCAGACCAAGACTAGCGGGAGGGCCCGGGACGAACACCGGGGAGCTGTTTTTT CASRPRLAGGPGTNTGELFF